The rows below give T cell receptor beta chains drawn from one sample of a study of blood T cells in healthy people across ages. TCRdb fed the 5' RACE reads into MiXCR, producing one record per CDR3 protein. The sample has about 970,000 distinct CDR3 sequences; just over 50% are singletons. Input material: blood. These receptors were taken from a woman in her fifties or sixties in good health. Both conserved end residues are part of each CDR3. The order of the fields is clone size, D gene, J gene, V gene, CDR3 protein, CDR3 DNA. The D gene is left open where the match is weak. Clone size is shown for a subset of rows, as once, few, many or a class of expanded clone.

few,.,TRBJ1-2,TRBV12-3/TRBV12-4,CASSLGQALYYGYTF,TGTGCCAGCAGTTTAGGGCAGGCGTTGTACTATGGCTACACCTTC
few,TRBD2,TRBJ2-1,TRBV5-1,CASSLGLLAGGYEQFF,TGCGCCAGCAGCTTGGGTTTGCTAGCGGGAGGCTATGAGCAGTTCTTC
once,.,TRBJ2-5,TRBV7-9,CASSRFETQYF,TGTGCCAGCAGTCGCTTTGAGACCCAGTACTTC
.,.,TRBJ2-7,TRBV7-9,CASSYKFYEQYF,TGTGCCAGCAGCTACAAGTTCTACGAGCAGTACTTC
.,TRBD1,TRBJ2-1,TRBV5-1,CASSGQGASSYNEQFF,TGCGCCAGCAGCGGACAGGGGGCGTCTTCCTACAATGAGCAGTTCTTC
.,.,TRBJ2-4,TRBV24-1,CATSLGQVKNIQYF,TGTGCCACCAGTTTGGGACAAGTAAAAAACATTCAGTACTTC
.,.,TRBJ2-2,TRBV29-1,CSVQRSGELFF,TGCAGCGTGCAGAGATCCGGGGAGCTGTTTTTT
.,.,TRBJ2-1,TRBV13,CASRRHSSYNEQFF,TGTGCCAGCCGCCGACACTCCTCCTACAATGAGCAGTTCTTC
few,TRBD2,TRBJ2-5,TRBV20-1,CSVGARASGQETQYF,TGCAGTGTGGGGGCTCGGGCTAGCGGGCAAGAGACCCAGTACTTC
.,TRBD1,TRBJ2-7,TRBV4-2,CASSQDLRGNHEQYF,TGTGCCAGCAGCCAAGATCTCAGGGGGAACCACGAGCAGTACTTC
once,.,TRBJ2-1,TRBV9,CASSPFSGRPGNEQFF,TGTGCCAGCAGTCCATTTAGCGGCCGCCCGGGGAATGAGCAGTTCTTC
.,TRBD1,TRBJ2-1,TRBV24-1,CATSDRDRGVYNEQFF,TGTGCCACCAGTGACCGTGACAGGGGGGTCTACAATGAGCAGTTCTTC
.,TRBD2,TRBJ2-3,TRBV20-1,CSAKTSGSTDTQYF,TGCAGTGCTAAGACTAGCGGGAGTACAGATACGCAGTATTTT
.,.,TRBJ2-7,TRBV12-3/TRBV12-4,CASSLVSLEQYF,TGTGCCAGCAGTTTAGTGAGTCTCGAGCAGTACTTC
.,TRBD2,TRBJ2-3,TRBV6-6,CASSRTSGRAHTQYF,TGTGCCAGCAGCCGGACTAGCGGGAGGGCGCATACGCAGTATTTT
.,.,TRBJ2-2,TRBV28,CASSLPIGELFF,TGTGCCAGCAGTTTGCCAATCGGGGAGCTGTTTTTT
once,.,TRBJ2-7,TRBV29-1,CSALLRVVPYKQYF,TGCAGCGCCCTTTTGAGGGTAGTTCCCTACAAGCAGTACTTC
.,.,TRBJ1-2,TRBV9,CASGATYGYTF,TGTGCCAGCGGGGCAACTTATGGCTACACCTTC
.,.,TRBJ2-6,TRBV5-1,CASSPRYDPLSGANVLTF,TGCGCCAGCAGCCCCCGATACGACCCCCTCTCTGGGGCCAACGTCCTGACTTTC
.,.,TRBJ2-5,TRBV7-9,CASSEETETQYF,TGTGCCAGCAGCGAAGAGACGGAGACCCAGTACTTC
.,TRBD2,TRBJ2-7,TRBV5-1,CASSSLRAGGYEQYF,TGCGCCAGCAGCTCGCTTCGGGCGGGGGGCTACGAGCAGTACTTC
few,TRBD1,TRBJ2-7,TRBV10-3,CAISEEGTGAYEQYF,TGTGCCATCAGTGAGGAAGGGACAGGGGCCTACGAGCAGTACTTC
.,.,TRBJ2-5,TRBV4-2,CASSQEVGAQETQYF,TGTGCCAGCAGCCAAGAAGTAGGGGCCCAAGAGACCCAGTACTTC
few,TRBD2,TRBJ2-1,TRBV5-1,CASSPGGLAGENEQFF,TGCGCCAGCAGCCCGGGGGGACTAGCGGGAGAAAATGAGCAGTTCTTC
.,TRBD2,TRBJ2-4,TRBV7-9,CASSAMHSGGSHIQYF,TGTGCCAGCAGCGCGATGCACAGCGGGGGTAGTCACATTCAGTACTTC
.,TRBD2,TRBJ2-1,TRBV15,CAISKPSGRANEQFF,TGTGCCATCTCCAAGCCTAGCGGGAGGGCCAATGAGCAGTTCTTC
few,.,TRBJ2-3,TRBV20-1,CSARAEGGTDTQYF,TGCAGTGCTAGAGCAGAGGGAGGCACAGATACGCAGTATTTT
.,TRBD1,TRBJ1-1,TRBV28,CASSLMSRQGGGAFF,TGTGCCAGCAGTTTAATGAGCCGACAGGGTGGGGGAGCTTTCTTT
.,.,TRBJ2-4,TRBV5-5,CASSDPQWAKNIQYF,TGTGCCAGCAGCGACCCTCAGTGGGCCAAAAACATTCAGTACTTC
.,TRBD2,TRBJ2-3,TRBV5-1,CASSLAGSRTDTQYF,TGTGCCAGCAGCTTAGCGGGGTCTCGCACAGATACGCAGTATTTT
once,TRBD1,TRBJ2-1,TRBV7-9,CAGSLTPTGPNEQFF,TGTGCCGGCAGCTTAACCCCGACAGGGCCCAATGAGCAGTTCTTC
few,TRBD1,TRBJ2-7,TRBV6-1,CAGQGPGQGNEQYF,TGTGCCGGGCAGGGCCCGGGACAGGGTAACGAGCAGTACTTC
few,.,TRBJ1-1,TRBV27,CASSSQDPLPDTEAFF,TGTGCCAGCAGTTCCCAAGACCCCCTACCGGACACTGAAGCTTTCTTT
few,.,TRBJ2-3,TRBV19,CASSVRRGHTDTQYF,TGTGCCAGTAGTGTGAGGCGGGGCCACACAGATACGCAGTATTTT
many,.,TRBJ2-7,TRBV7-2,CASSLAHYEQYF,TGTGCCAGCAGCTTGGCGCATTACGAGCAGTACTTC
.,.,TRBJ2-1,TRBV18,CASSPRSVEQFF,TGTGCCAGCTCACCACGGTCAGTTGAGCAGTTCTTC
once,TRBD1,TRBJ1-4,TRBV18,CASSPRTGQEKLFF,TGTGCCAGCTCACCGCGGACAGGGCAGGAAAAACTGTTTTTT
.,.,TRBJ2-1,TRBV10-3,CAIDITGATAEQFF,TGTGCCATCGACATTACGGGAGCCACGGCTGAGCAGTTCTTC
.,.,TRBJ2-7,TRBV7-2,CASSLAVENEQYF,TGTGCCAGCAGCTTAGCCGTAGAGAACGAGCAGTACTTC
few,TRBD2,TRBJ2-7,TRBV24-1,CATSDPRTSGSNEQYF,TGTGCCACCAGTGATCCCCGGACTAGCGGGAGCAACGAGCAGTACTTC
once,TRBD2,TRBJ2-5,TRBV2,CASNSGIVWDRETQYF,TGTGCCAGCAACAGCGGGATTGTCTGGGATAGGGAGACCCAGTACTTC
.,.,TRBJ2-3,TRBV20-1,CSAMSGSSTDTQYF,TGCAGTGCCATGAGCGGGTCTAGCACAGATACGCAGTATTTT
.,TRBD1,TRBJ2-6,TRBV29-1,CSAGDRGTSGANVLTF,TGCAGCGCCGGGGACAGGGGTACATCTGGGGCCAACGTCCTGACTTTC